A selection of T cell receptor beta chains follows, all from one sample in a study of blood T cell repertoires in COVID-19. Only in-frame clones appear in the TCRdb table, and some are missing; sequencing was by immunoSEQ multiplex PCR. The table includes around 67,000 clones, about 83% detected once. Sequencing was carried out using peripheral blood. These receptors were taken from a man in his fifties or sixties with active COVID-19. CDR3s include the opening cysteine and the closing phenylalanine or tryptophan. A D gene is named only where the DNA matches it firmly. Part of the rows lack a size; the others show once, few, many or a class for expanded clones.

TRBV4-1,many,NA,TRBJ1-3,CASSQAAWGEGDTIYF,TGCGCCAGCAGCCAAGCTGCTTGGGGGGAAGGGGACACCATATATTTT
TRBV5-6,once,TRBD1,TRBJ2-2,CASSFQGAHTGELFF,TGTGCCAGCAGCTTTCAGGGGGCACACACCGGGGAGCTGTTTTTT
TRBV9,NA,NA,TRBJ2-3,CASSGPFITDTQYF,TGTGCCAGCAGCGGGCCCTTTATCACAGATACGCAGTATTTT
TRBV12-3/TRBV12-4,NA,NA,TRBJ2-3,CASSLSVNTQYF,TGTGCCAGCAGTTTATCGGTGAATACGCAGTATTTT
TRBV30,NA,TRBD2,TRBJ2-5,CASDEGLAETQYF,TGTGCCTCCGACGAGGGACTAGCGGAGACCCAGTACTTC
TRBV5-1,NA,TRBD1,TRBJ2-5,CASSFGGTGGKETQYF,TGCGCCAGCAGCTTCGGTGGGACAGGGGGCAAAGAGACCCAGTACTTC
TRBV3-1/TRBV3-2,once,TRBD2,TRBJ2-1,CASSHLAGLYNEQFF,TGTGCCAGCAGCCATCTAGCGGGTCTATACAATGAGCAGTTCTTC
TRBV5-1,NA,TRBD1,TRBJ1-3,CASRGSPRETGPGNTIYF,TGCGCCAGCAGAGGATCCCCCCGAGAGACAGGGCCTGGAAACACCATATATTTT
TRBV3-1/TRBV3-2,NA,TRBD1,TRBJ2-7,CASSPRDSFYEQYF,TGTGCCAGCAGCCCCCGGGACAGCTTCTACGAGCAGTACTTC
TRBV30,NA,TRBD1,TRBJ1-2,CAWSPGQGAYGYTF,TGTGCCTGGAGTCCGGGACAGGGGGCTTATGGCTACACCTTC
TRBV5-1,NA,NA,TRBJ1-3,CASSLDHLSSGNTIYF,TGCGCCAGCAGCTTGGACCATTTGAGCTCTGGAAACACCATATATTTT
TRBV4-1,NA,NA,TRBJ2-1,CASSHREYNEQFF,TGCGCCAGCAGCCATCGGGAGTACAATGAGCAGTTCTTC
TRBV2,NA,TRBD1,TRBJ2-5,CASSEITTGEETQYF,TGTGCCAGCAGTGAAATTACGACAGGGGAAGAGACCCAGTACTTC
TRBV7-9,NA,TRBD1,TRBJ1-2,CASSSGTGHYGYTF,TGTGCCAGCAGTTCCGGGACAGGGCACTATGGCTACACCTTC
TRBV28,NA,NA,TRBJ1-4,CASSRPAQGNEKLFF,TGTGCCAGCAGCCGACCCGCTCAGGGGAACGAAAAACTGTTTTTT
TRBV27,NA,NA,TRBJ2-5,CASSLAKGGSQETQYF,TGTGCCAGCAGCTTGGCGAAGGGGGGGTCCCAAGAGACCCAGTACTTC
TRBV9,NA,NA,TRBJ2-2,CASSVSGTRSTGELFF,TGTGCCAGCAGCGTGAGCGGGACACGTTCGACCGGGGAGCTGTTTTTT
TRBV7-3,NA,TRBD2,TRBJ2-2,CASRSGRWTGELFF,TGTGCCAGCAGAAGCGGGAGGTGGACCGGGGAGCTGTTTTTT
TRBV6-5,NA,NA,TRBJ2-3,CASSYRVPDTQYF,TGTGCCAGCAGCTACCGGGTCCCAGATACGCAGTATTTT
TRBV6-5,NA,NA,TRBJ1-2,CATRQVNYGYTF,TGTGCCACAAGACAGGTTAACTATGGCTACACCTTC
TRBV5-4,NA,NA,TRBJ1-4,CASSLGRTDEKLFF,TGTGCCAGCAGCTTGGGACGGACAGATGAAAAACTGTTTTTT
TRBV7-9,NA,NA,TRBJ1-2,CASSLDRHGYTF,TGTGCCAGCAGCTTAGACAGACATGGCTACACCTTC
TRBV7-3,once,TRBD1,TRBJ2-3,CASSSDRRDTQYF,TGTGCCAGCAGCTCGGACAGGAGGGATACGCAGTATTTT
TRBV7-8,once,NA,TRBJ1-4,CASSQGGVDEKLFF,TGTGCCAGCAGCCAAGGGGGGGTTGATGAAAAACTGTTTTTT
TRBV4-1,NA,TRBD1,TRBJ1-3,CASSQERDRFGYTIYF,TGCGCCAGCAGCCAGGAAAGGGACAGGTTCGGGTACACCATATATTTT
TRBV15,NA,NA,TRBJ1-2,CATSLGEGSGYTF,TGTGCCACCAGCTTAGGGGAGGGGAGCGGCTACACCTTC
TRBV9,NA,TRBD1,TRBJ2-6,CASSVARQGARGANVLTF,TGTGCCAGCAGCGTAGCTCGACAGGGGGCGCGAGGGGCCAACGTCCTGACTTTC
TRBV3-1/TRBV3-2,NA,NA,TRBJ2-5,CASSQDPGGETQYF,TGTGCCAGCAGCCAAGATCCAGGGGGGGAGACCCAGTACTTC
TRBV2,once,TRBD2,TRBJ2-5,CASSVGRGGRETQYF,TGTGCCAGCAGTGTTGGGCGGGGGGGCCGTGAGACCCAGTACTTC
TRBV7-2,NA,NA,TRBJ1-1,CASSFDRGNTEAFF,TGTGCCAGCAGCTTTGATCGGGGGAACACTGAAGCTTTCTTT
TRBV27,NA,NA,TRBJ2-3,CASSPLGGDGDTQYF,TGTGCCAGCAGTCCCCTCGGGGGAGATGGGGATACGCAGTATTTT
TRBV6-5,NA,NA,TRBJ1-2,CASSYARGSGIGGYTF,TGTGCCAGCAGTTATGCAAGGGGATCCGGAATCGGGGGCTACACCTTC
TRBV12-3/TRBV12-4,NA,NA,TRBJ2-1,CASSPGIHNEQFF,TGTGCCAGCAGTCCCGGGATTCACAATGAGCAGTTCTTC
TRBV18,NA,NA,TRBJ1-6,CASSPAGRNSPLHF,TGTGCCAGCTCACCAGCAGGGAGGAATTCACCCCTCCACTTT
TRBV18,NA,TRBD2,TRBJ2-1,CASSPGREWYEQFF,TGTGCCAGCTCACCAGGGCGGGAGTGGTATGAGCAGTTCTTC